Below, one TCR beta chain is given with its context. The target of this receptor is not known. The sample holds no much larger clone one base away, and base qualities are not on file. TCRbeta CDR3 regions were amplified from genomic DNA using the immunoSEQ Assay, a bias-controlled multiplex PCR. As for the original processing: Within the assay, amplification of reference gene primers was used to estimate how many nucleated cells each sample contained. To quantify the absolute abundance of each unique TCRbeta CDR3 rearrangement, sequence reads were collapsed and filtered. For each sample, productive Simpson clonality was calculated as the square root of Simpson's diversity index across productive rearrangements. TCRdb holds this immuneACCESS table with in-frame rearrangements only. Some clones are missing; in checked studies, unresolved V genes explain under half, and the rest has no known cause. V, J and clone size derive from that table, while D and trimming were established from the DNA sequence. Counted in this sample were around 19,000 clones; about 90% of them appeared once. The ten largest clones add up to 3.5% to 4.5% of the sample.

The sample is drawn from a study of blood T cell repertoires in COVID-19 (TCRdb year 2020). In the study overall: Samples covering the acute and convalescent phases of COVID-19 were provided by collaborators in the United States, Italy and Spain. Sample metadata almost always included a de-identified subject ID, COVID-19 status, age in years and sex. Deeply sampled blood TCRbeta repertoires from subjects exposed to, actively infected with, or recovered from COVID-19 were included in the dataset. Where available, HLA class I and class II types were taken from metadata supplied by the sample provider and were not determined by assay-based typing. The material from the prospective study consisted of cDNA or gDNA derived from T cells, B-cell-depleted T cells, or PBMCs. The samples were drawn from the first 160 participants of the ongoing ImmuneRACE study and from some 1,300 subjects provided by 6 global collaborators. The repertoires were released in a freely available public database intended as a resource for research on the immune response to SARS-CoV-2. The paper's findings and limits, for the study overall: How much clinical and demographic metadata was included differed by source and by participant, and the metadata was provided uncurated.

Collaborating institutions collected whole blood in K2EDTA tubes following their own protocols. For TCRbeta analysis, collaborators shipped samples in one of three forms: frozen whole blood, isolated PBMCs, or DNA extracted from either of those sample types. CDR1 and CDR2 (MDHEN, SYDVKM) derive from the germline V gene. The CDR3, from cysteine to phenylalanine, totals 15 residues. Only the CDR3 region is kept as DNA, spanning 45 bases read in frame from base 1. The trim is 6 bases for V and 0 bases for J, with a gap of 9 bases between the germline ends. The sequencing input was peripheral blood. The rearranged segments are TRBV28 and TRBJ2-6; there is no confident call for the D gene. The sequence was collected from a human donor in a cohort sampled during active COVID-19. DNA sequence: TGTGCCAGCAGGTCCCGGAGCTCTGGGGCCAACGTCCTGACTTTC. Protein translation: CASRSRSSGANVLTF.